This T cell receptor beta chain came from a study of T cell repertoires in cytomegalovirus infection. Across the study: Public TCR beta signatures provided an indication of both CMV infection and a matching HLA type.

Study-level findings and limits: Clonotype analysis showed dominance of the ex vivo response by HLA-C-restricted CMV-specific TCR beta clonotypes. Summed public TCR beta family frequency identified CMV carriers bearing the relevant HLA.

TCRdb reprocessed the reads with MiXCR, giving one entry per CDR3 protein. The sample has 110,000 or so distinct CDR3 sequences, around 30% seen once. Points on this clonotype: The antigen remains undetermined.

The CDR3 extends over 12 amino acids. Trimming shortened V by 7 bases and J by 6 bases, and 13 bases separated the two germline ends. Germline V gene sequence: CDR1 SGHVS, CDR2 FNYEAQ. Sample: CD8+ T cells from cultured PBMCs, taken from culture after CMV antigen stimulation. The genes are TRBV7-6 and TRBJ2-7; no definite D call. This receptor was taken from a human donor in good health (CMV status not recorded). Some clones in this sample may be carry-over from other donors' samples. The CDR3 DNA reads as TGTGCCAGCACCCCCCTGTCGTCCGAGCAGTACTTC. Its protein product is CASTPLSSEQYF.